This passage covers 10 T cell receptor beta chains from one sample sequenced in a study of regulatory T cells in long-lasting Graves disease. Arm-PCR of CDR3 regions and iRepertoire HTBI primers were used to build TCR beta libraries. TCRdb reprocessed the multiplex PCR reads via MiXCR and lists one record per CDR3 protein. Of hundreds of thousands of distinct CDR3 sequences listed, 30% are singletons. As for time point: persistent/refractory GD, antithyroid drugs over 5 years with positive TRAb. The TCR library was made from RNA that had been extracted from PBMCs in TRIzol. Material: peripheral blood mononuclear cells (PBMCs), obtained when the disease was refractory, from a patient treated with antithyroid drugs. All receptors come from a female donor with Graves disease.

The gene calls are TRBV5-1 and TRBJ1-6, with TRBD1 matching over 7 bases. Looked up from germline, CDR1 is SGHRS and CDR2 is YFSETQ. Trimming took 4 bases from V and 6 from J; bases not matched to a gene: 10. This CDR3 has 16 amino acids. The CDR3 reads CASSNQDRALNSPLHF. In DNA form, the CDR3 reads TGCGCCAGCAGCAATCAAGACAGGGCCCTTAATTCACCCCTCCACTTT.

The chain's CDR3 is CASSVAGGEGYEQYF. CDR3 nucleotide sequence: TGTGCCAGCAGCGTAGCTGGGGGTGAAGGCTACGAGCAGTACTTC. The gene calls are TRBV9 and TRBJ2-7; D might be TRBD1 or TRBD2, each matching 5 bases. V was shortened by 0 bases and J by 3 bases, with 13 bases between the two germline ends. The germline gives CDR1 SGDLS, CDR2 YYNGEE. This CDR3 has 15 amino acids.

This chain joins TRBV4-1 and TRBJ1-4; weak D call: TRBD1 (5 bases). V was pared by 5 bases and J by 0 bases, with 13 bases between. The CDR3 covers 16 residues. Germline assignment: CDR1 MGHRA and CDR2 YSYEKL. In DNA, the CDR3 is TGCGCCAGCAGCTCTCTTTGGGACTCAACTAATGAAAAACTGTTTTTT. As protein: CASSSLWDSTNEKLFF.

This clonotype was counted between two and nine times. In DNA form, the CDR3 reads TGTGCCACCAGCAGAGAGAGACTAGCAAAAGAGACCCAGTACTTC. It translates to CATSRERLAKETQYF. V is TRBV15 and J is TRBJ2-5; the match to TRBD2 covers 7 bases. The CDR3 is made up of 15 amino acids. V was clipped by 0 bases and J by 3 bases; unmatched bases: 4. The germline V gene has CDR1 LNHNV and CDR2 YYDKDF (reference sequence).

This clonotype was counted many times. This chain connects TRBV30 to TRBJ2-7; TRBD1 agrees at 7 bases. Germline loops: CDR1 GTSNPN, CDR2 SVGIG (reference sequence). CDR3 size: 14 residues. V was clipped by 3 bases and J by 2 bases; unmatched bases: 7. The chain's CDR3 is CAWREQGKTYEQYF. CDR3 bases: TGTGCCTGGAGGGAACAGGGGAAAACCTACGAGCAGTACTTC.

The genes are TRBV6-1 and TRBJ2-7; possibly TRBD2 for D (5 bases). There are 12 residues in the CDR3. Germline loops: CDR1 MNHNS, CDR2 SASEGT. The CDR3 nucleotides read TGTGGCATCCCGAGAGGGACCTACGAGCAGTACTTC. Its translation: CGIPRGTYEQYF.

Regarding this clonotype: A much larger clone lies one base from this, so it may be a read error. This chain connects TRBV28 to TRBJ1-6; D perhaps matches TRBD1 (5 bases). Trimming pared 4 bases from V and 8 bases from J, leaving 15 bases between. The CDR3 totals 15 residues. CDR1 is MDHEN and CDR2 is SYDVKM in the germline V gene. The CDR3 spells CASSSLRDFDSPLHF. The CDR3 DNA is TGTGCCAGCAGTTCCCTCAGGGACTTTGATTCACCCCTCCACTTT.

V usage is TRBV30 and J usage is TRBJ1-2; D perhaps matches TRBD1 (6 bases). This CDR3 contains 14 residues. Germline V lookup: CDR1 GTSNPN, CDR2 SVGIG (reference sequence). V gave up 0 bases and J gave up 8 bases, with 16 bases separating them. CDR3 bases: TGTGCCTGGAGTGTCTCTTCTGGGGGGCTCGGCTACACCTTC. Translated: CAWSVSSGGLGYTF.

CDR3: CAISEFSYEQYF. The CDR3 DNA reads TGTGCCATCAGTGAGTTCAGTTACGAGCAGTACTTC. This rearrangement joins TRBV10-3 to TRBJ2-7; D is uncertain. V was clipped by 1 base and J by 4 bases, with 5 bases between them. The CDR3 is 12 residues long. CDR1 and CDR2 from the germline V gene are ENHRY and SYGVKD.

The chain carries TRBV18 and TRBJ2-7; 7 bases agree with TRBD2. V lost 0 bases to trimming and J lost 2 bases; unmatched junction nucleotides: 4. The CDR3 contains 15 residues. Germline assignment: CDR1 KGHSH and CDR2 LQKENI. The CDR3 DNA sequence: TGTGCCAGCTCACCACCCACTAGCGAGCCCTACGAGCAGTACTTC. Its translation is CASSPPTSEPYEQYF.